Below, 29 T cell receptor beta chains from the same sample are listed, as sequenced in a study of shared clonotypes between healthy human individuals. Sequencing used immunoSEQ multiplex PCR; TCRdb keeps in-frame clones, though not all of them. Of around 2.1 million clones in the sample, around 95% were seen once. The sample consisted of naive CD4+ T cells sorted from blood. Subset indicated: CD45RA+ positively selected. These receptor sequences come from a man between 18 and 35 years old in good health.

This chain joins TRBV13 and TRBJ2-1; 7 positions agree with TRBD1. This CDR3 is 15 amino acids long. Germline assignment: CDR1 PRHDT and CDR2 FYEKMQ (reference sequence). V trimming: 5 bases; J trimming: 0 bases; junction bases outside the gene matches: 4. CDR3 in amino acids: CASSPWDSSYNEQFF. CDR3 DNA: TGTGCCAGCAGCCCATGGGACAGCTCCTACAATGAGCAGTTCTTC.

This clone was detected only once. V gene TRBV29-1 combines with J gene TRBJ1-1, with D possibly being TRBD1 (5 bases). CDR3 length equals 11 residues. The germline gives CDR1 SQVTM, CDR2 ANQGSEA. The germline V and J ends were trimmed by 4 bases and 12 bases, with 15 bases remaining between them. The CDR3 coding sequence is TGCAGCGTTGGTAGGGGCATGGAATCTTTCTTT. Translating it yields CSVGRGMESFF.

The chain uses TRBV12-2 and TRBJ2-7; TRBD2 is taken as the D call from the table, unchecked against the DNA. TRBV12-2 is a listed pseudogene. The CDR3 is made up of 14 amino acids. This chain's CDR3 is CASLSGGLPYEQYF. CDR3 in DNA: TGTGCAAGCCTCTCGGGGGGCCTTCCCTACGAGCAGTACTTC.

The chain combines TRBV18 with TRBJ1-1, with D hard to call. The V and J ends lost 3 bases and 9 bases respectively, with 11 bases between them. The CDR3 loop spans 12 amino acids. From germline, CDR1 is KGHSH and CDR2 LQKENI. As DNA, the CDR3 is TGTGCCAGCTCACCGATGACATATCAAGCTTTCTTT. This encodes CASSPMTYQAFF. Full variable domain (remainder filled in from reference TRBV18 and TRBJ1-1): NAGVMQNPRHLVRRRGQEARLRCSPMKGHSHVYWYRQLPEEGLKFMVYLQKENIIDESGMPKERFSAEFPKEGPSILRIQQVVRGDSAAYFCASSPMTYQAFFGQGTRLTVV.

With regard to this clone: Within the sample, other DNA sequences also encode this same CDR3. This chain uses TRBV7-9 with TRBJ2-3, with TRBD2 as a possible D gene (6 bases). The CDR3 is 16 residues long. Per the germline V gene, CDR1 is SEHNR and CDR2 is FQNEAQ (reference sequence). V was cut by 5 bases and J by 0 bases, with 15 bases left in between. CDR3 coding DNA: TGTGCCAGCAGCCCAAGGATAGCGGCCAGCACAGATACGCAGTATTTT. Encoded protein: CASSPRIAASTDTQYF.

This clone appeared once. The V and J genes are TRBV6-5 and TRBJ2-1; possibly TRBD2 for D (5 bases). Germline lookup yields CDR1 MNHEY and CDR2 SVGAGI. This CDR3 comprises 15 residues. V was trimmed by 8 bases and J by 0 bases, leaving 14 bases between them. CDR3 protein: CASSRFGSSYNEQFF. The DNA for the CDR3 is TGTGCCAGCTCCCGCTTTGGGAGCTCCTACAATGAGCAGTTCTTC.

The V gene is TRBV28, the J gene TRBJ2-7, with 9 bases identical to TRBD1. Trimming cost V 8 bases and J 4 bases; bases outside gene matches: 6. CDR3 length equals 13 residues. Germline V lookup: CDR1 MDHEN, CDR2 SYDVKM. The CDR3 region is CASRGQGRYEQYF. CDR3 sequence (DNA): TGTGCCAGCCGGGGACAGGGAAGGTACGAGCAGTACTTC.

The CDR3 sequence: CASRRRRDFTDTQYF. CDR3 DNA sequence: TGCGCCAGCAGGAGGCGAAGGGACTTCACAGATACGCAGTATTTT. V usage is TRBV5-1 and J usage is TRBJ2-3; D might be TRBD2 (6 bases). CDR3 length: 15 residues. Deletions cut 5 bases from V and 2 bases from J, with 15 bases between. The germline V gene has CDR1 SGHRS and CDR2 YFSETQ.

The V call is TRBV5-1, the J call TRBJ2-7; D gene ambiguous. The CDR3 runs to 14 residues. CDR1 is SGHRS and CDR2 is YFSETQ in the germline V gene. With 3 bases removed from V and 2 bases from J, the gap between germline ends came to 12 bases. The DNA for the CDR3 is TGCGCCAGCAGCTCCTGGCAGAGCCCCTACGAGCAGTACTTC. Translated, it gives CASSSWQSPYEQYF.

The chain links TRBV19 to TRBJ1-1; 10 nucleotides align to TRBD1. The CDR3 sequence is 14 residues long. With V trimmed by 10 bases and J by 4 bases, 9 bases remained unmatched. Germline CDR1 and CDR2: LNHDA and SQIVND (reference sequence). The CDR3 DNA reads as TGTGCCACCTCGGACAGGGGGGGCTCCACTGAAGCTTTCTTT. Protein product: CATSDRGGSTEAFF.

The J gene is TRBJ2-5, the V gene TRBV19, with TRBD1 as a possible D gene (6 bases). The CDR3 has 14 residues. The germline gives CDR1 LNHDA, CDR2 SQIVND (reference sequence). V lost 6 bases, J lost 0 bases, and 11 bases lay in between. For the CDR3, the DNA is TGTGCCAGTAGGGGCCGGGACAACCAAGAGACCCAGTACTTC. This encodes CASRGRDNQETQYF.

This clone was observed a single time. This chain uses TRBV28 with TRBJ1-2; 8 nucleotides line up with TRBD1. The CDR3 runs to 15 residues. The J segment lost 3 bases and the V segment lost 2 bases, leaving 5 bases of the junction unmatched. CDR1 is MDHEN, CDR2 SYDVKM, per germline. The CDR3 reads CASSLTDRGDYGYTF. CDR3 sequence (DNA): TGTGCCAGCAGTTTAACTGACAGGGGAGACTATGGCTACACCTTC.

Of note for this clone: The same CDR3 also results from other DNA sequences found in this sample. The rearrangement links TRBV6-5 to TRBJ1-1; a possible D gene is TRBD1 (5 bases). This CDR3 comprises 13 residues. CDR1 is MNHEY, CDR2 SVGAGI, per germline. V gave up 6 bases and J gave up 3 bases, with 11 bases separating them. The CDR3 sequence is CASSPAGYTEAFF. Written as DNA, the CDR3 is TGTGCCAGCAGCCCGGCAGGGTACACTGAAGCTTTCTTT.

For this clone: One end of the junction is discordant with germline, which a read error may explain. This chain links TRBV7-7 with TRBJ2-5, with 11 positions matching TRBD2. CDR1 is SSHAT and CDR2 is FNYEAQ in the germline V gene (reference sequence). The CDR3 runs 17 residues. Here the CDR3 DNA reads TGTGCTAGCAGCTTAAAGCGACTAGCGGGATCTGGAGAGACCCAGTACTTC. It yields the protein CASSLKRLAGSGETQYF. The whole variable domain, remainder taken from reference TRBV7-7 and TRBJ2-5, is GAGVSQSPRYKVTKRGQDVTLRCDPISSHATLYWYQQALGQGPEFLTYFNYEAQPDKSGLPSDRFSAERPEGSISTLTIQRTEQRDSAMYRCASSLKRLAGSGETQYFGPGTRLLVL.

The chain couples TRBV5-1 to TRBJ2-1, with 7 bases lining up with TRBD2. Germline V gene sequence: CDR1 SGHRS, CDR2 YFSETQ. CDR3 length: 14 residues. With V trimmed by 0 bases and J by 6 bases, 3 bases remained unmatched. CDR3 residues: CASSLELAPNEQFF. The DNA of the CDR3 is TGCGCCAGCAGCTTGGAACTAGCGCCCAATGAGCAGTTCTTC.

The chain has TRBV10-3 and TRBJ1-2; maybe TRBD1 (5 bases). There are 15 residues in the CDR3. Germline V CDR1 and CDR2: ENHRY, SYGVKD. Trimming left V 5 bases short and J 0 bases short, with 13 bases between. This CDR3 reads CAISPQEKANYGYTF. The CDR3 nucleotides read TGTGCCATCAGTCCACAGGAGAAAGCTAACTATGGCTACACCTTC.

The J gene is TRBJ1-2, the V gene TRBV13; D is ambiguous. The germline gives CDR1 PRHDT, CDR2 FYEKMQ (reference sequence). This CDR3 comprises 14 residues. V shed 5 bases and J shed 8 bases, with 18 bases lying between them. In DNA, the CDR3 is TGTGCCAGCAGCCAGCCCGGACCACTGGGGGGCTACACCTTC. It specifies CASSQPGPLGGYTF.

The rearrangement joins TRBV7-3 to TRBJ2-3; D call uncertain. The CDR3 contains 14 residues. Trimming removed 5 bases from V and 3 bases from J, with 12 bases in between. Germline assignment: CDR1 SGHTA and CDR2 FQGTGA. The CDR3 protein is CASSPDRWTDTQYF. The CDR3 DNA reads as TGTGCCAGCAGCCCTGATCGTTGGACAGATACGCAGTATTTT.

The chain recombines TRBV19 with TRBJ1-5; 8 bases align to TRBD1. The CDR3 is 15 amino acids. V lost 4 bases, J lost 8 bases, and 10 bases stayed unmatched. Germline V CDR1 and CDR2: LNHDA, SQIVND (reference sequence). As DNA, the CDR3 is TGTGCCAGTAGTAAAGCGGACAGGGACGTTAAGCCCCAGCATTTT. It is translated as CASSKADRDVKPQHF.

This clone was seen just once. The sample has other DNA sequences that encode this CDR3 too. The rearrangement joins TRBV6-5 to TRBJ2-3, with D maybe TRBD2 (5 bases). The CDR3 sequence is 13 residues long. Germline CDR1 is MNHEY and CDR2 is SVGAGI. With 7 bases removed from V and 3 bases from J, the gap between germline ends came to 11 bases. CDR3 sequence reads: CASTPPGTDTQYF. The CDR3, as DNA: TGTGCCAGCACCCCTCCGGGGACAGATACGCAGTATTTT.

The chain links TRBV10-3 to TRBJ1-5; D ambiguous. The CDR3 sequence is 15 residues long. The V end lost 2 bases, the J end lost 4 bases, and 12 bases lay between the germline ends. The germline V gene encodes CDR1 ENHRY and CDR2 SYGVKD. In nucleotides, the CDR3 is TGTGCCATCAGTGAGGGAGCAGCTACTAATCAGCCCCAGCATTTT. This gives the protein CAISEGAATNQPQHF.

J is TRBJ1-6 and V is TRBV5-8; D uncertain. The CDR3 sequence is 12 residues long. CDR1 and CDR2 (germline): SGHTS, YDEGEE. V was trimmed by 7 bases and J by 8 bases, leaving 10 bases between them. CDR3 sequence reads: CASQRVDSPLHF. CDR3 coding DNA: TGTGCCAGCCAGCGAGTGGATTCACCCCTCCACTTT. Filled out from reference TRBV5-8 and TRBJ1-6, the complete variable domain reads EAGVTQSPTHLIKTRGQQATLRCSPISGHTSVYWYQQALGLGLQFLLWYDEGEERNRGNFPPRFSGRQFPNYSSELNVNALELEDSALYLCASQRVDSPLHFGNGTRLTVT.

This chain connects TRBV5-5 to TRBJ2-7; 9 bases map to TRBD1. J lost 12 bases, V lost 0 bases, and 7 bases had no gene match. CDR3 length: 13 amino acids. From germline, CDR1 is SGHKS and CDR2 YYEKEE (reference sequence). Written as DNA, the CDR3 is TGTGCCAGCAGCTTGGACATCGGGACAGGGTGGTACTTC. The encoded protein is CASSLDIGTGWYF.

V usage is TRBV9 and J usage is TRBJ2-3, with 7 bases lining up with TRBD2. Trimming took 4 bases from V and 6 from J; bases not matched to a gene: 14. Germline assignment: CDR1 SGDLS and CDR2 YYNGEE. CDR3 length: 16 residues. The CDR3 loop is CASSPAGLTRSDTQYF. CDR3 sequence (DNA): TGTGCCAGCAGCCCGGCGGGACTAACCCGGTCGGATACGCAGTATTTT.

V is TRBV15 and J is TRBJ2-5, with 7 positions matching TRBD2. Germline-derived CDR1 and CDR2 are LNHNV and YYDKDF (reference sequence). The V and J ends lost 5 bases and 3 bases, in that order; junction bases with no gene match: 9. There are 15 residues in the CDR3. The CDR3 sequence is CATSGVASGEETQYF. DNA of the CDR3: TGTGCCACCAGCGGCGTGGCTAGCGGAGAAGAGACCCAGTACTTC.

About this clone: The same CDR3 arises from other DNA sequences in this sample as well. The chain recombines TRBV9 with TRBJ1-1, with TRBD1 as a possible D gene (5 bases). V shed 1 base and J shed 2 bases, with 6 bases lying between them. This CDR3 has 13 amino acids. The germline CDR1 and CDR2 sequences are SGDLS and YYNGEE. In DNA, the CDR3 is TGTGCCAGCAGCGTACAGGGTAACACTGAAGCTTTCTTT. Its translation: CASSVQGNTEAFF.

As for this clone: Other nucleotide sequences from this sample produce the same CDR3. This chain joins TRBV5-1 and TRBJ2-5; no firm D call. The CDR3 covers 15 residues. Trimming shortened V by 0 bases and J by 0 bases, and 9 bases separated the two germline ends. Germline V lookup: CDR1 SGHRS, CDR2 YFSETQ. CDR3 region: CASSLGQTYQETQYF. The CDR3 DNA reads as TGCGCCAGCAGCTTGGGGCAGACCTACCAAGAGACCCAGTACTTC.

The chain combines TRBV19 with TRBJ2-3, with D maybe TRBD2 (5 bases). The CDR3 consists of 13 residues. V was clipped by 4 bases and J by 3 bases, with 8 bases between them. The germline V gene has CDR1 LNHDA and CDR2 SQIVND (reference sequence). CDR3 nucleotide sequence: TGTGCCAGTAGTAATCCGGGAACAGATACGCAGTATTTT. Translation: CASSNPGTDTQYF.

CDR3 protein: CASSLQAYEQYF. CDR3 sequence (DNA): TGTGCCAGCAGTCTCCAGGCCTACGAGCAGTACTTC. The chain is built from TRBV2 and TRBJ2-7, with unresolved D. This CDR3 has 12 amino acids. V lost 5 bases and J lost 2, with 7 bases in between. Germline V gives CDR1 SNHLY, CDR2 FYNNEI.